This entry lists 21 T cell receptor beta chains sequenced from one sample in a study of T cells after yellow fever vaccination. TCRdb used MiXCR to reprocess the 5' RACE reads, holding one entry per CDR3 protein. This sample carries 550,000 or so distinct CDR3 sequences, 15% to 20% of them seen once, and the ten largest clones take roughly 13%. The input for sequencing was PBMCs, taken 15 days after the yellow fever booster vaccination. Receptor source: a man aged 25-40 years who received the YFV17D yellow fever vaccine.

A note on this clonotype: The CDR3 does not end in the conserved phenylalanine or tryptophan, so this is likely a read error. The J gene is TRBJ1-3, the V gene TRBV5-6; D not certain. This CDR3 has 13 residues. V was shortened by 1 base and J by 4 bases, with 6 bases between the two germline ends. Germline CDR1 and CDR2: SGHDT and YYEEEE. CDR3 region: CASSLNGGNTIYS. The CDR3 DNA sequence: TGTGCCAGCAGCTTGAATGGAGGAAACACCATATATTCT.

This rearrangement joins TRBV3-1 to TRBJ2-7, with D possibly matching TRBD2 (5 bases). The CDR3 totals 14 residues. Trimming pared 4 bases from V and 0 bases from J, leaving 10 bases between. In germline, CDR1 is LGHDT, CDR2 YNNKEL (reference sequence). CDR3 amino acids: CASSPFGVSYEQYF. CDR3 in DNA: TGTGCCAGCAGCCCATTCGGGGTCTCCTACGAGCAGTACTTC.

The V and J genes are TRBV3-1 and TRBJ2-7; D uncertain. Germline values: CDR1 LGHDT, CDR2 YNNKEL (reference sequence). The CDR3 extends over 14 amino acids. Trimming cost V 2 bases and J 2 bases, with 10 bases left between them. DNA of the CDR3: TGTGCCAGCAGCCAAAATGGCCTTGCCTACGAGCAGTACTTC. Translation gives CASSQNGLAYEQYF.

The chain combines TRBV7-3 with TRBJ2-1; TRBD2 matches 10 bases. The V gene's germline CDR1 is SGHTA and CDR2 FQGTGA. The CDR3 extends over 17 amino acids. The trim removed 2 bases at V and 5 bases at J, leaving 9 bases unmatched. Here the CDR3 DNA reads TGTGCCAGCAGCTTAGGCCTCCTAGCGGGAGTCAACAATGAGCAGTTCTTC. Amino acids: CASSLGLLAGVNNEQFF.

The chain is built from TRBV3-1 and TRBJ2-7; TRBD1 aligns across 8 bases. There are 12 residues in the CDR3. CDR1 and CDR2 (germline): LGHDT, YNNKEL (reference sequence). V shed 0 bases, J shed 11 bases, and the junction held 3 bases outside the gene matches. The CDR3 here is CASSQEGQGKYF. For the CDR3, the DNA is TGTGCCAGCAGCCAAGAAGGACAGGGCAAGTACTTC.

This clonotype has ten or more counts. V and J are TRBV7-2 and TRBJ2-3; TRBD2 aligns across 8 bases. Germline-derived CDR1 and CDR2 are SGHTA and FQGNSA. This CDR3 has 14 residues. V lost 4 bases to trimming and J lost 2 bases; unmatched junction nucleotides: 2. CDR3 residues: CASSYGGATDTQYF. Here the CDR3 DNA reads TGTGCCAGCAGCTACGGGGGGGCCACAGATACGCAGTATTTT. The full variable domain, in which reference TRBV7-2 and TRBJ2-3 provide the parts outside the CDR3, is GAGVSQSPSNKVTEKGKDVELRCDPISGHTALYWYRQSLGQGLEFLIYFQGNSAPDKSGLPSDRFSAERTGGSVSTLTIQRTQQEDSAVYLCASSYGGATDTQYFGPGTRLTVL.

The V call is TRBV10-3, the J call TRBJ2-2; 8 nucleotides line up with TRBD1. The J segment lost 2 bases and the V segment lost 11 bases, leaving 4 bases of the junction unmatched. This CDR3 region has 13 residues. The germline V gene has CDR1 ENHRY and CDR2 SYGVKD. CDR3 amino acids: CAAGQGNTGELFF. CDR3 bases: TGTGCCGCCGGACAGGGCAACACCGGGGAGCTGTTTTTT.

The rearrangement joins TRBV4-3 to TRBJ2-1; D is perhaps TRBD1 or TRBD2 (5 bases each). The V gene's germline CDR1 is LGHNA and CDR2 YSLEER. The CDR3 loop spans 20 amino acids. Trimming left V 4 bases short and J 4 bases short, with 29 bases between. The CDR3 reads CASSPRGDDSGRGVYNEQFF. The CDR3 bases are TGCGCCAGCAGCCCCCGAGGGGACGACTCCGGGCGAGGGGTTTACAATGAGCAGTTCTTC.

In this sample, this clonotype turned up a few times. V usage is TRBV7-3 and J usage is TRBJ2-1; TRBD1 aligns across 10 bases. The germline V gene encodes CDR1 SGHTA and CDR2 FQGTGA. J gave up 8 bases and V 4 bases, and 8 bases lay outside the gene matches. The CDR3 loop spans 15 amino acids. CDR3 residues: CASSSTPGQGYEQFF. The CDR3 nucleotides read TGTGCCAGCAGCTCTACCCCGGGACAGGGGTATGAGCAGTTCTTC.

V gene TRBV20-1 combines with J gene TRBJ2-7; the D call may be TRBD1 or TRBD2 (5 bases each). CDR1 is DFQATT and CDR2 is SNEGSKA in the germline V gene (reference sequence). V was cut by 4 bases and J by 6 bases, with 13 bases left in between. The CDR3 totals 12 residues. CDR3 nucleotides: TGCAGTGCTAATAGGGACGACGGCGAGCAGTACTTC. It translates to CSANRDDGEQYF.

This clonotype has only a few counts. This sequence joins TRBV27 and TRBJ1-1; D is undetermined. The CDR3 is 14 amino acids. The germline V gene encodes CDR1 MNHEY and CDR2 SMNVEV (reference sequence). V lost 6 bases, J lost 0 bases, and 11 bases lay in between. The CDR3 is CASRLGLMNTEAFF. The DNA for the CDR3 is TGTGCCAGCAGACTCGGACTCATGAACACTGAAGCTTTCTTT.

This clonotype has more than one count but fewer than ten. The chain is built from TRBV20-1 and TRBJ2-3; 10 nucleotides line up with TRBD1. V shed 1 base and J 2 bases; nucleotides not matched to a gene: 6. The CDR3 runs to 16 residues. Germline loops: CDR1 DFQATT, CDR2 SNEGSKA (reference sequence). The CDR3 is CSARVMGQGNTDTQYF. The CDR3, as DNA: TGCAGTGCTAGAGTTATGGGACAGGGGAACACAGATACGCAGTATTTT.

This clonotype has more than one count but fewer than ten. The chain joins TRBV28 to TRBJ1-5; 8 bases map to TRBD1. The CDR3 extends over 14 amino acids. The V gene end was trimmed by 5 bases and the J gene end by 7 bases; junction bases not matched to a gene: 7. Germline V lookup: CDR1 MDHEN, CDR2 SYDVKM. CDR3: CASSINRGAQPQHF. CDR3 coding DNA: TGTGCCAGCAGTATAAACAGGGGGGCACAGCCCCAGCATTTT.

The J gene is TRBJ2-5, the V gene TRBV18; D not resolved. Germline V gives CDR1 KGHSH, CDR2 LQKENI. The V end was cut by 3 bases, the J end by 5 bases, with 7 bases between. There are 12 residues in the CDR3. CDR3 bases: TGTGCCAGCTCACCGATGACGGAGACCCAGTACTTC. This encodes CASSPMTETQYF.

The table lists this clonotype with a few counts. The chain couples TRBV10-3 to TRBJ2-2, with 11 bases aligning to TRBD2. V shed 6 bases and J 2 bases; nucleotides not matched to a gene: 11. CDR1 ENHRY and CDR2 SYGVKD come from the germline V gene. CDR3 length: 18 residues. DNA of the CDR3: TGTGCCATCAGAACGAAACTAGCGGGAGCCCATAACACCGGGGAGCTGTTTTTT. It yields the protein CAIRTKLAGAHNTGELFF.

The genes are TRBV20-1 and TRBJ1-2; the match to TRBD1 covers 10 bases. Germline-derived CDR1 and CDR2 are DFQATT and SNEGSKA (reference sequence). V shed 1 base, J shed 8 bases, and the junction held 4 bases outside the gene matches. This CDR3 contains 13 residues. The chain's CDR3 is CSARGQGAGGYTF. In DNA, the CDR3 is TGCAGTGCTAGAGGACAGGGGGCTGGGGGCTACACCTTC.

This clonotype was seen a few times. The V and J genes are TRBV27 and TRBJ2-7; the D is unclear. The CDR3 runs 13 residues. The V end lost 3 bases, the J end lost 7 bases, and 13 bases lay between the germline ends. Germline V lookup: CDR1 MNHEY, CDR2 SMNVEV (reference sequence). CDR3 sequence (DNA): TGTGCCAGCAGTTTGTCCCTGGGTAGGGAGCAGTACTTC. This codes for CASSLSLGREQYF.

V usage is TRBV15 and J usage is TRBJ2-5; perhaps TRBD1 as D (6 bases). V was shortened by 4 bases and J by 5 bases, with 17 bases between the two germline ends. CDR1 is LNHNV, CDR2 YYDKDF, per germline (reference sequence). The CDR3 sequence is 15 residues long. In DNA, the CDR3 is TGTGCCACCAGCACTAGAGGGGGAGTCGTTGAGACCCAGTACTTC. Translating it yields CATSTRGGVVETQYF.

The chain links TRBV12-3 or TRBV12-4 to TRBJ2-1, with D hard to call. Trimming removed 5 bases at V and 8 bases at J, with 7 bases between. The CDR3 totals 11 residues. This CDR3 is CASSRRYEQFF. Written as DNA, the CDR3 is TGTGCCAGCAGTCGCCGCTATGAGCAGTTCTTC.

This clonotype was seen only a few times. The chain carries TRBV29-1 and TRBJ2-1; D is unclear. CDR1 is SQVTM, CDR2 ANQGSEA, per germline. The CDR3 has 11 residues. V shed 3 bases and J shed 8 bases, with 8 bases lying between them. The CDR3 loop is CSVDKADEQFF. The CDR3 DNA sequence: TGCAGCGTTGATAAGGCCGATGAGCAGTTCTTC.

This clonotype was observed many times. The chain is built from TRBV10-3 and TRBJ2-3, with 7 bases fitting TRBD1. Per germline, CDR1 ENHRY and CDR2 SYGVKD. This CDR3 has 14 residues. V dropped 6 bases and J dropped 5; count of bases not matched to a gene: 8. The DNA of the CDR3 is TGTGCCATCAGCAGACAGGGCCCCAGAGATACGCAGTATTTT. Residues: CAISRQGPRDTQYF.